This entry features one TCR beta chain sequence. Study processing details: Researchers report that nucleated cell counts were estimated from reference gene primer amplification. TCRdb's copy holds only in-frame clones and misses some; the assay was immunoSEQ multiplex PCR. V, J and clone size derive from that table, while D and trimming were established from the DNA sequence. The sample has approximately 300,000 clones; about nine tenths are singletons. The sample comes from a study of blood T cell repertoires in COVID-19. Looking at the study overall: Sources were T cells, B-cell-depleted T cells, or PBMCs; the material itself was cDNA or gDNA.

Participant-reported clinical history was the basis for cohort assignment. The CDR3 has 12 amino acids. Per the germline V gene, CDR1 is MGHRA and CDR2 is YSYEKL. V shed 1 base, J shed 12 bases, and the junction held 1 base outside the gene matches. The clonotype was recovered from a woman in her twenties or thirties who had recovered from COVID-19. The chain couples TRBV4-1 to TRBJ2-1; the match to TRBD2 covers 9 bases. The sequenced sample was PBMCs or T cells enriched from blood (not recorded which). CDR3 sequence: CASSQVSGGQFF. The CDR3 nucleotides are TGCGCCAGCAGCCAAGTTAGCGGGGGGCAGTTCTTC.